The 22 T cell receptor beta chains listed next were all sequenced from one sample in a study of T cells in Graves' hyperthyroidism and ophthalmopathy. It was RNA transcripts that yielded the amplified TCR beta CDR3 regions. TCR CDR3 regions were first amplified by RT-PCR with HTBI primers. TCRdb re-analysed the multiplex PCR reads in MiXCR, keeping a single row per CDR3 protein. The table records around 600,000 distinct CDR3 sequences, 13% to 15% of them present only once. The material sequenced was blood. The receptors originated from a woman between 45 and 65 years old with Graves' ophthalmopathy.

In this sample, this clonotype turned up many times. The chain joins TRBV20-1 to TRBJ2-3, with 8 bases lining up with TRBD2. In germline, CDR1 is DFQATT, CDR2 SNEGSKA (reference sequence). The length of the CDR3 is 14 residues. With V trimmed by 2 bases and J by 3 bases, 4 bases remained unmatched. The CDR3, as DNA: TGCAGTGCTAGACCGGGAGGGCTTACAGATACGCAGTATTTT. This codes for CSARPGGLTDTQYF.

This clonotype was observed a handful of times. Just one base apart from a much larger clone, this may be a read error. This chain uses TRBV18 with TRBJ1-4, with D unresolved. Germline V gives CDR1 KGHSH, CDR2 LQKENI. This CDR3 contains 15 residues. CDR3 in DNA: TGTGCCAGCTCACCACGGAGGGCAACTAATGAAAAACTGCTTTTT. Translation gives CASSPRRATNEKLLF.

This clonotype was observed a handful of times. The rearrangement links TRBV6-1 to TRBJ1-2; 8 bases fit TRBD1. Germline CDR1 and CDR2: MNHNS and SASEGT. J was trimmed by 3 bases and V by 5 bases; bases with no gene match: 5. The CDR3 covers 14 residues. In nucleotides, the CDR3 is TGTGCCAGCAGTCCCCAGGGGGCGGACTATGGCTACACCTTC. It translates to CASSPQGADYGYTF.

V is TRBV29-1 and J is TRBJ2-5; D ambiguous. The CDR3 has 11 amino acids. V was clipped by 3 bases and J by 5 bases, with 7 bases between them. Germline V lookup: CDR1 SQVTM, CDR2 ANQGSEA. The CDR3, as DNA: TGCAGCGTTGAGATTGGGGAGACCCAGTACTTC. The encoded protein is CSVEIGETQYF.

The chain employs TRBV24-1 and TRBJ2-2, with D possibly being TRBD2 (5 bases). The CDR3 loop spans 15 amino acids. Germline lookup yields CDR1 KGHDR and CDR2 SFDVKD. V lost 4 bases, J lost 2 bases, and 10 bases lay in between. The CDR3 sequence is CATSEATSNTGELFF. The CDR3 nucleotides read TGTGCCACCAGTGAGGCTACTAGTAACACCGGGGAGCTGTTTTTT.

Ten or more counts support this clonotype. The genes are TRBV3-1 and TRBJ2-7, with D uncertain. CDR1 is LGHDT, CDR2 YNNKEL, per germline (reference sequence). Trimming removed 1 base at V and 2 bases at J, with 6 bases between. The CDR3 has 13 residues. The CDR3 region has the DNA TGTGCCAGCAGCCAAGTGGCGGCCTACGAGCAGTACTTC. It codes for CASSQVAAYEQYF.

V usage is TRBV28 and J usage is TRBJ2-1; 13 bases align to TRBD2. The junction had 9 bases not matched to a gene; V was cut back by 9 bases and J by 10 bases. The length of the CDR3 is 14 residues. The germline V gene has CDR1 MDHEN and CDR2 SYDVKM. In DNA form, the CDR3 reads TGTGCCAGTAAAAGACTAGCGGGAGGCTGGGAGCAGTTCTTC. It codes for CASKRLAGGWEQFF.

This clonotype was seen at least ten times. The DNA of the CDR3 is TGTGCCAGCAGTTTAGCTTCTTGGGGAAAATACGAGCAGTACTTC. Encoded protein: CASSLASWGKYEQYF. This chain uses TRBV12-3 or TRBV12-4 with TRBJ2-7; no clear D gene. The CDR3 is made up of 15 amino acids. V lost 0 bases, J lost 4 bases, and 13 bases lay in between.

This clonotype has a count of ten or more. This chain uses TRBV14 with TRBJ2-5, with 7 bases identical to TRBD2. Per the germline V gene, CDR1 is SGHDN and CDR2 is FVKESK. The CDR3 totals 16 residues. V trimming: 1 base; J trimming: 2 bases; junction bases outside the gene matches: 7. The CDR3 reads CASSQVSSGWQETQYF. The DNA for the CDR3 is TGTGCCAGCAGCCAAGTGTCTAGCGGATGGCAAGAGACCCAGTACTTC. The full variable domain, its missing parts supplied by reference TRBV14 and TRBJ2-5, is EAGVTQFPSHSVIEKGQTVTLRCDPISGHDNLYWYRRVMGKEIKFLLHFVKESKQDESGMPNNRFLAERTGGTYSTLKVQPAELEDSGVYFCASSQVSSGWQETQYFGPGTRLLVL.

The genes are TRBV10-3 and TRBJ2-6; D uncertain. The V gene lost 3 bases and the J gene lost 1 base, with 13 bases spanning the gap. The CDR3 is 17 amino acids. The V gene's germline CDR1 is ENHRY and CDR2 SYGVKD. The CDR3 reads CAISERPPYSGANVLTF. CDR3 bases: TGTGCCATCAGTGAAAGACCGCCTTATTCTGGGGCCAACGTCCTGACTTTC.

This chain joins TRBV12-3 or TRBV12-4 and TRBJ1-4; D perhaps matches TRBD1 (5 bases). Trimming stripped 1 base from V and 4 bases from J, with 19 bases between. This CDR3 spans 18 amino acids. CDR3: CASSLGQGGGYGNEKLFF. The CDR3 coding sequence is TGTGCCAGCAGTTTAGGGCAGGGAGGCGGTTACGGTAATGAAAAACTGTTTTTT.

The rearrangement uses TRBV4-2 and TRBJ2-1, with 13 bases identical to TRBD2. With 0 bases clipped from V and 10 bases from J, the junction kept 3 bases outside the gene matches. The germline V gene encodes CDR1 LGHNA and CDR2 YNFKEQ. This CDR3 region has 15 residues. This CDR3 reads CASSQDGTSGAEQFF. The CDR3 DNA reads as TGTGCCAGCAGCCAAGATGGGACTAGCGGGGCGGAGCAGTTCTTC.

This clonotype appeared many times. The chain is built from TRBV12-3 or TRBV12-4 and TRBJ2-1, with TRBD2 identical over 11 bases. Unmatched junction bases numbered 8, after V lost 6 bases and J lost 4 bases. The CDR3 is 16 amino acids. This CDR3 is CASRASGTSGYNEQFF. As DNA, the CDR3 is TGTGCCAGCAGGGCCTCCGGGACTAGCGGTTACAATGAGCAGTTCTTC.

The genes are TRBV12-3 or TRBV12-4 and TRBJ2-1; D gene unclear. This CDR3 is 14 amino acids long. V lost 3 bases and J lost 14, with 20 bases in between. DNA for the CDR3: TGTGCCAGCAGTTTGTCTCTGGCGGAAGGGAATAAGTTCTTC. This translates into CASSLSLAEGNKFF.

The DNA for the CDR3 is TGTGCCAGCAGTACAGAGTCAACCCAGTACTTC. Amino acid sequence: CASSTESTQYF. This rearrangement joins TRBV12-3 or TRBV12-4 to TRBJ2-5; D is ambiguous. With 5 bases removed from V and 8 bases from J, the gap between germline ends came to 9 bases. This CDR3 comprises 11 residues.

The CDR3 DNA is TGTGCCAGCAGCTCCCAACTAACTGGCACCATATATTTT. This gives the protein CASSSQLTGTIYF. The chain joins TRBV7-2 to TRBJ1-3; unclear D gene. V dropped 4 bases and J dropped 9 bases, with 13 bases sitting between them. Germline CDR1 reads SGHTA; CDR2 reads FQGNSA. CDR3 size: 13 residues.

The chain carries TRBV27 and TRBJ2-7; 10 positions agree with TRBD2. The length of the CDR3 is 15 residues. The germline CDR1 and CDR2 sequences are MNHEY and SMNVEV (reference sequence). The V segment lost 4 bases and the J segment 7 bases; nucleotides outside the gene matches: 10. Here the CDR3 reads CASSYRVGLAREQYF. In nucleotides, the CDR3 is TGTGCCAGCAGTTACCGCGTGGGACTAGCGAGGGAGCAGTACTTC.

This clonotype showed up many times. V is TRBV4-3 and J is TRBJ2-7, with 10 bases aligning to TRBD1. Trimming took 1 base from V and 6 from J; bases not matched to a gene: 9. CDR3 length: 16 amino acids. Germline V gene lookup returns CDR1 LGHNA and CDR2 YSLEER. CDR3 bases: TGCGCCAGCAGCCAAGGCTCGACAGGGGGCCTCGGCGAGCAGTACTTC. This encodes CASSQGSTGGLGEQYF.

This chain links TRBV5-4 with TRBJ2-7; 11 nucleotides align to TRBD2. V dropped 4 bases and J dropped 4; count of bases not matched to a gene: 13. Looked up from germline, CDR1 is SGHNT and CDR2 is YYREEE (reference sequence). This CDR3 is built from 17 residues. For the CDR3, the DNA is TGTGCCAGCAGCCCTGGGGCTAGCGGGAGGCGAACGTACGAGCAGTACTTC. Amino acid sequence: CASSPGASGRRTYEQYF. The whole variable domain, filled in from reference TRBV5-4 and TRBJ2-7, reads ETGVTQSPTHLIKTRGQQVTLRCSSQSGHNTVSWYQQALGQGPQFIFQYYREEENGRGNFPPRFSGLQFPNYSSELNVNALELDDSALYLCASSPGASGRRTYEQYFGPGTRLTVT.

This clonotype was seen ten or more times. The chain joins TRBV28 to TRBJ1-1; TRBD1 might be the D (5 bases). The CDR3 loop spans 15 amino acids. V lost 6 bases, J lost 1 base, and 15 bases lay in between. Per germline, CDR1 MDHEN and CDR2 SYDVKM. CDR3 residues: CASRTGIGTNTEAFF. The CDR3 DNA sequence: TGTGCCAGCAGAACAGGAATCGGAACGAACACTGAAGCTTTCTTT. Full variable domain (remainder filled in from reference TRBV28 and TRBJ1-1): DVKVTQSSRYLVKRTGEKVFLECVQDMDHENMFWYRQDPGLGLRLIYFSYDVKMKEKGDIPEGYSVSREKKERFSLILESASTNQTSMYLCASRTGIGTNTEAFFGQGTRLTVV.

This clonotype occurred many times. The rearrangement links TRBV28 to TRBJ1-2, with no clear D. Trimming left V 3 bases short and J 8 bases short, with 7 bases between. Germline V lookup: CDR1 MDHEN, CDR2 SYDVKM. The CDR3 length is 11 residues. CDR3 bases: TGTGCCAGCAGTTTCGCACTCGGCTACACCTTC. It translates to CASSFALGYTF.

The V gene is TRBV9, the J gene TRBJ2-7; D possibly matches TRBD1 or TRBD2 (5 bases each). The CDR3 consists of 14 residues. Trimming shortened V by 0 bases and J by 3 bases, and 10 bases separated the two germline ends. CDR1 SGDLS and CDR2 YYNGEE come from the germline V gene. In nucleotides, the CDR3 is TGTGCCAGCAGCGTAGTGGGACGAGACTACGAGCAGTACTTC. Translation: CASSVVGRDYEQYF.